A single sample gave rise to the 23 T cell receptor beta chains below, sequenced in a study of blood T cell repertoires in COVID-19. Produced via immunoSEQ multiplex PCR; TCRdb's table is partial and in-frame only. The table records roughly 120,000 clones, approximately 81% of them present only once. The sequencing sample was made of peripheral blood. Every receptor here comes from a man aged 45 to 65 with acute or convalescent COVID-19.

This chain uses TRBV5-1 with TRBJ1-2, with a weak D call TRBD1 (6 bases). The V gene's germline CDR1 is SGHRS and CDR2 YFSETQ. The CDR3 is 14 residues long. V lost 0 bases and J 7 bases, leaving 13 bases between the germline ends. The CDR3 coding sequence is TGCGCCAGCAGCTTGGCCAGGGACACTGGTGGCTACACCTTC. Protein: CASSLARDTGGYTF.

The V call is TRBV9, the J call TRBJ2-2; 10 bases fit TRBD1. V was pared by 0 bases and J by 9 bases, with 11 bases of the junction left unmatched. The V gene's germline CDR1 is SGDLS and CDR2 YYNGEE. There are 17 residues in the CDR3. CDR3 region: CASSVDGQGGFNRELFF. CDR3 DNA sequence: TGTGCCAGCAGCGTAGATGGACAGGGGGGCTTTAACCGGGAGCTGTTTTTT.

The V call is TRBV27, the J call TRBJ1-1; D call uncertain. Germline CDR1 reads MNHEY; CDR2 reads SMNVEV (reference sequence). V was trimmed by 4 bases and J by 1 base, leaving 7 bases between them. This CDR3 has 13 amino acids. The CDR3 sequence: CASSYLGNTEAFF. The DNA of the CDR3 is TGTGCCAGCAGTTACCTCGGGAACACTGAAGCTTTCTTT.

The chain couples TRBV5-1 to TRBJ2-1; TRBD1 matches at 10 bases. The CDR3 length is 15 residues. V shed 4 bases, J shed 7 bases, and the junction held 8 bases outside the gene matches. Germline V lookup: CDR1 SGHRS, CDR2 YFSETQ. DNA of the CDR3: TGCGCCAGCAGCCTAGGGGGACAGGGGCTGAATGAGCAGTTCTTC. Its translation is CASSLGGQGLNEQFF.

This rearrangement joins TRBV7-3 to TRBJ2-5; TRBD2 is a possible D gene (5 bases). Germline CDR1 and CDR2: SGHTA and FQGTGA. The length of the CDR3 is 13 residues. The V end lost 1 base, the J end lost 4 bases, and 7 bases lay between the germline ends. This CDR3 reads CASSLNSGETQYF. The CDR3 DNA sequence: TGTGCCAGCAGCTTAAACAGCGGAGAGACCCAGTACTTC.

V and J are TRBV3-1 (or the pseudogene TRBV3-2) and TRBJ1-6; D might be TRBD1 (6 bases). Per germline, CDR1 LGHDT and CDR2 YNNKEL (reference sequence). The ends were cut back, 1 base at V and 8 bases at J, with 15 bases in the middle. This CDR3 has 16 residues. This CDR3 reads CASSQGRRGAHSPLHF. Here the CDR3 DNA reads TGTGCCAGCAGCCAAGGTCGTCGGGGGGCGCATTCACCCCTCCACTTT.

The chain uses TRBV5-6 and TRBJ1-3, with TRBD1 as a possible D gene (6 bases). The CDR3 is 12 residues long. V lost 4 bases and J 8 bases, leaving 10 bases between the germline ends. From germline, CDR1 is SGHDT and CDR2 YYEEEE. For the CDR3, the DNA is TGTGCCAGCAGCGGGGGGGCATACACCATATATTTT. It is translated as CASSGGAYTIYF.

This clone was seen a single time. The chain has TRBV28 and TRBJ1-6; 8 bases agree with TRBD1. Losses at the gene ends were 2 bases for V and 10 bases for J; bases not matched to a gene: 4. This CDR3 is 14 amino acids long. Looked up from germline, CDR1 is MDHEN and CDR2 is SYDVKM. The CDR3: CASSLRTGKSPLHF. DNA for the CDR3: TGTGCCAGCAGTTTACGGACAGGGAAGTCACCCCTCCACTTT. Combining the CDR3 with reference TRBV28 and TRBJ1-6 gives the whole variable domain DVKVTQSSRYLVKRTGEKVFLECVQDMDHENMFWYRQDPGLGLRLIYFSYDVKMKEKGDIPEGYSVSREKKERFSLILESASTNQTSMYLCASSLRTGKSPLHFGNGTRLTVT.

This chain connects TRBV6-1 to TRBJ1-1, with a weak D call TRBD1 (6 bases). This CDR3 region has 16 residues. The ends were cut back, 0 bases at V and 3 bases at J, with 14 bases in the middle. Germline CDR1 is MNHNS and CDR2 is SASEGT. CDR3: CASSEAIGGAYTEAFF. The CDR3, as DNA: TGTGCCAGCAGTGAAGCCATAGGGGGGGCTTACACTGAAGCTTTCTTT.

This chain connects TRBV28 to TRBJ2-7, with 8 bases fitting TRBD1. There are 14 residues in the CDR3. Losses at the gene ends were 6 bases for V and 2 bases for J; bases not matched to a gene: 6. Germline lookup yields CDR1 MDHEN and CDR2 SYDVKM. CDR3 sequence reads: CASSRQGRTYEQYF. Written as DNA, the CDR3 is TGTGCCAGCAGCAGACAGGGGCGCACCTACGAGCAGTACTTC.

This clone was detected many times. The V gene is TRBV10-1, the J gene TRBJ2-7; D is perhaps TRBD2 (6 bases). From germline, CDR1 is WNHNN and CDR2 SYGVQD (reference sequence). V lost 8 bases and J lost 6, with 26 bases in between. This CDR3 has 16 amino acids. CDR3 bases: TGCGCCAGCCGCTCCGGGGGTGTTCAGGTAGTTCGCGAGCAGTACGTC. Translation gives CASRSGGVQVVREQYV.

The count of this clone is one. A junction end diverges from the germline sequence, so it may reflect a read error. This chain joins TRBV10-3 and TRBJ2-2; 8 bases agree with TRBD1. This CDR3 has 17 residues. CDR1 is ENHRY and CDR2 is SYGVKD in the germline V gene. The CDR3 is CAIRDPDRGDSTRELFF. CDR3 DNA sequence: TGTGCCATCAGGGACCCCGACAGGGGCGATAGCACCAGGGAGCTGTTTTTT.

This chain links TRBV19 with TRBJ2-3, with D perhaps matching TRBD2 (6 bases). This CDR3 comprises 14 residues. CDR1 and CDR2 (germline): LNHDA, SQIVND (reference sequence). Trimming took off 5 bases at V and 1 base at J, with 10 bases between the two ends. The CDR3 is CASSLASGTDTQYF. Here the CDR3 DNA reads TGTGCCAGTAGTTTGGCTAGCGGCACAGATACGCAGTATTTT.

The chain employs TRBV7-2 and TRBJ1-5; D ambiguous. The length of the CDR3 is 13 residues. Germline values: CDR1 SGHTA, CDR2 FQGNSA. V was pared by 4 bases and J by 1 base, with 5 bases between. DNA for the CDR3: TGTGCCAGCAGCTCTCAGAGCAATCAGCCCCAGCATTTT. This codes for CASSSQSNQPQHF.

This clone has just one count. The DNA of the CDR3 is TGTGCCAGCAGTTTTGGGTTCCGGACAGGGGTAGAAAAACTGTTTTTT. Its protein product is CASSFGFRTGVEKLFF. The chain uses TRBV28 and TRBJ1-4, with TRBD1 identical over 9 bases. There are 16 residues in the CDR3. Trimming at V came to 3 bases and at J to 8 bases, leaving 10 bases not matched to a gene. Germline-derived CDR1 and CDR2 are MDHEN and SYDVKM. Full variable domain (outside the CDR3, taken from reference TRBV28 and TRBJ1-4): DVKVTQSSRYLVKRTGEKVFLECVQDMDHENMFWYRQDPGLGLRLIYFSYDVKMKEKGDIPEGYSVSREKKERFSLILESASTNQTSMYLCASSFGFRTGVEKLFFGSGTQLSVL.

The V and J genes are TRBV5-4 and TRBJ1-1, with 7 positions matching TRBD1. CDR1 and CDR2 (germline): SGHNT, YYREEE (reference sequence). CDR3 length: 14 residues. J lost 7 bases, V lost 4 bases, and 10 bases had no gene match. This CDR3 is CASSPPGTANEAFF. The CDR3 nucleotides read TGTGCCAGCAGCCCACCCGGGACAGCAAATGAAGCTTTCTTT.

The chain uses TRBV11-1 and TRBJ2-1; 8 bases agree with TRBD2. V trimming: 5 bases; J trimming: 2 bases; junction bases outside the gene matches: 8. This CDR3 is 16 amino acids long. Germline values: CDR1 SGHAT, CDR2 FQDESV (reference sequence). The CDR3 here is CASSLSGGGTYNEQFF. CDR3 DNA sequence: TGTGCCAGCAGCCTTAGCGGCGGGGGGACCTACAATGAGCAGTTCTTC.

This clone has a handful of counts. This sequence joins TRBV5-1 and TRBJ2-1; 15 nucleotides align to TRBD2. CDR3 length: 14 amino acids. Trimming took 5 bases from V and 10 from J; bases not matched to a gene: 4. Germline V gene lookup returns CDR1 SGHRS and CDR2 YFSETQ. For the CDR3, the DNA is TGCGCCAGCAGACCGGGACTAGCGGGGGGAGAGCAGTTCTTC. Its translation: CASRPGLAGGEQFF.

This chain links TRBV10-3 with TRBJ2-6; TRBD1 aligns across 7 bases. The ends lost 6 bases at V and 0 bases at J; junction bases unmatched: 8. This CDR3 comprises 17 residues. Looked up from germline, CDR1 is ENHRY and CDR2 is SYGVKD. The CDR3 is CAISQGQSFSGANVLTF. DNA of the CDR3: TGTGCCATCAGCCAGGGACAGTCATTCTCTGGGGCCAACGTCCTGACTTTC.

The chain links TRBV6-4 to TRBJ1-2; D is unclear. Deletions cut 5 bases from V and 4 bases from J, with 11 bases between. Germline V gives CDR1 MRHNA, CDR2 SNTAGT. The CDR3 runs 13 residues. The DNA of the CDR3 is TGTGCCAGCAGTAACCAACTTGGCTATGGCTACACCTTC. Translating gives CASSNQLGYGYTF.

The J gene is TRBJ2-1, the V gene TRBV9, with D possibly TRBD1 on 5 matching bases. The CDR3 is 16 residues long. Germline CDR1 reads SGDLS; CDR2 reads YYNGEE. The germline V and J ends were trimmed by 3 bases and 8 bases, with 21 bases remaining between them. As DNA, the CDR3 is TGTGCCAGCAGCGACGGTACAGGTCTCTTGGGTCATGAGCAGTTCTTC. It encodes CASSDGTGLLGHEQFF.

V gene TRBV27 combines with J gene TRBJ1-5; D gene ambiguous. Per germline, CDR1 MNHEY and CDR2 SMNVEV (reference sequence). V was trimmed by 2 bases and J by 7 bases, leaving 9 bases between them. This CDR3 has 13 residues. The CDR3 coding sequence is TGTGCCAGCAGTTTAGGGAGTCGGCAGCCCCAGCATTTT. As protein: CASSLGSRQPQHF.

The rearrangement links TRBV30 to TRBJ1-5; D is uncertain. V lost 3 bases, J lost 0 bases, and 3 bases lay in between. Germline V gene lookup returns CDR1 GTSNPN and CDR2 SVGIG (reference sequence). This CDR3 comprises 12 residues. In DNA, the CDR3 is TGTGCCTGGAGCTATAGCAATCAGCCCCAGCATTTT. Translation gives CAWSYSNQPQHF.